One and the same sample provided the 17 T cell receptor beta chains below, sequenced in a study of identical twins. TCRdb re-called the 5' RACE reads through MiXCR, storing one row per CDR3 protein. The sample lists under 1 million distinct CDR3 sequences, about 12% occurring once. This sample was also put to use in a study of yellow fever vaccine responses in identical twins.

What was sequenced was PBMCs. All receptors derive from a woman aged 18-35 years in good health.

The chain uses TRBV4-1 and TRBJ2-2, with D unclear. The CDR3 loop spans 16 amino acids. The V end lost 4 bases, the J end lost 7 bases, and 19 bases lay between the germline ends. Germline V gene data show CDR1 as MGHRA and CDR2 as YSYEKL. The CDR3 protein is CASSLIQGDLDGELFF. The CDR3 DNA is TGCGCCAGCAGCCTAATTCAAGGAGATTTGGACGGGGAGCTGTTTTTT.

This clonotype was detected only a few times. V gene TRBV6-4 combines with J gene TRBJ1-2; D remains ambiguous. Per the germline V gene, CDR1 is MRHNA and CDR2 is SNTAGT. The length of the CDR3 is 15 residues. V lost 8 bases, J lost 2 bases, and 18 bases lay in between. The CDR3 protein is CASSKETGSNYGYTF. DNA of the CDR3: TGTGCCAGCTCTAAGGAGACGGGCTCCAACTATGGCTACACCTTC.

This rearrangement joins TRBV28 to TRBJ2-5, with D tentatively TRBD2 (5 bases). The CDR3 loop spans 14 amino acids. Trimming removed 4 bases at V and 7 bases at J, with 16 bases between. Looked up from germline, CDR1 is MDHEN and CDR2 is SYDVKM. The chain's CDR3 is CASSSGQRWGTQYF. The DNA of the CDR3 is TGTGCCAGCAGTTCGGGTCAGCGGTGGGGGACCCAGTACTTC.

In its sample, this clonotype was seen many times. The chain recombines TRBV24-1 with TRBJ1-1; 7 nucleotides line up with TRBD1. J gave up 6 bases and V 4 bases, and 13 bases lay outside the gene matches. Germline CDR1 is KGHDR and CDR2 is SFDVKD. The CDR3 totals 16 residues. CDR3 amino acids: CATSETGQESMAEAFF. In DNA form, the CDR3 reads TGTGCCACCAGTGAAACAGGACAGGAGAGCATGGCTGAAGCTTTCTTT.

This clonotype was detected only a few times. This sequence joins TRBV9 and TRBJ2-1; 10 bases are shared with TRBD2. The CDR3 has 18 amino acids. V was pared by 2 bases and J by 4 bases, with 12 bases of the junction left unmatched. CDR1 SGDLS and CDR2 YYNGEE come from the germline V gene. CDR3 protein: CASSVTPTSGTLYNEQFF. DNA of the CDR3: TGTGCCAGCAGCGTCACCCCCACTAGCGGGACCCTATACAATGAGCAGTTCTTC.

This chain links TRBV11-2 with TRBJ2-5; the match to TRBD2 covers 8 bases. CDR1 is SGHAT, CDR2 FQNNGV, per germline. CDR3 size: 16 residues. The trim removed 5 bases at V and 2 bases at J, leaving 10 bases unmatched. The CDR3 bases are TGTGCCAGCAGCCTCGGGGGGGGGGTAAGACAAGAGACCCAGTACTTC. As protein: CASSLGGGVRQETQYF.

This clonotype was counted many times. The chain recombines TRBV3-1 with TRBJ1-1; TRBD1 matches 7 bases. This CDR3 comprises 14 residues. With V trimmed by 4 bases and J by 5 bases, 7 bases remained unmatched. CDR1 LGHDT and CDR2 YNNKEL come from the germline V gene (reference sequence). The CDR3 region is CASSRGQVVTEAFF. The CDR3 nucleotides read TGTGCCAGCAGCCGAGGACAGGTTGTGACTGAAGCTTTCTTT.

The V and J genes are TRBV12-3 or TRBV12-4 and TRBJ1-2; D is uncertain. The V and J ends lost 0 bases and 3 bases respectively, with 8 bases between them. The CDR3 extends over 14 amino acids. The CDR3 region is CASSLARRYYGYTF. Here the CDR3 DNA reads TGTGCCAGCAGTTTAGCGAGGAGGTACTATGGCTACACCTTC.

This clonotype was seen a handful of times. CDR3 region: CASSLEGAPTGELFF. CDR3 in DNA: TGTGCCAGCAGCTTAGAGGGGGCGCCCACCGGGGAGCTGTTTTTT. V usage is TRBV7-7 and J usage is TRBJ2-2, with 7 bases matching TRBD1. V lost 1 base and J lost 4; bases outside the gene matches: 3. The CDR3 loop spans 15 amino acids. Germline-derived CDR1 and CDR2 are SSHAT and FNYEAQ (reference sequence). Supplemented by reference TRBV7-7 and TRBJ2-2, the full variable domain reads GAGVSQSPRYKVTKRGQDVTLRCDPISSHATLYWYQQALGQGPEFLTYFNYEAQPDKSGLPSDRFSAERPEGSISTLTIQRTEQRDSAMYRCASSLEGAPTGELFFGEGSRLTVL.

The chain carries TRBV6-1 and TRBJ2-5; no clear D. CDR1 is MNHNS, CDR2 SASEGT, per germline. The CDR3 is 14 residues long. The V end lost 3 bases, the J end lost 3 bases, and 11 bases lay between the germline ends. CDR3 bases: TGTGCCAGCAGTGACTTCATCGGAGAAGAGACCCAGTACTTC. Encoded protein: CASSDFIGEETQYF.

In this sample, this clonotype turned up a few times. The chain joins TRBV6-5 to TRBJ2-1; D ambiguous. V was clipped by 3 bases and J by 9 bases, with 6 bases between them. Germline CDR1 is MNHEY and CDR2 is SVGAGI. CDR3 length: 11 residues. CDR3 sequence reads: CASSYLLEQFF. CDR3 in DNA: TGTGCCAGCAGTTATCTACTTGAGCAGTTCTTC.

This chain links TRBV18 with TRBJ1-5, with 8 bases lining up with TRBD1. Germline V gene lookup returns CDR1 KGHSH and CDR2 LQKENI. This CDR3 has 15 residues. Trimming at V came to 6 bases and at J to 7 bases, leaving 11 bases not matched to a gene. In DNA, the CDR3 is TGTGCCAGCTCCTCTCTACAGGGGGATCGGCAGCCCCAGCATTTT. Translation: CASSSLQGDRQPQHF.

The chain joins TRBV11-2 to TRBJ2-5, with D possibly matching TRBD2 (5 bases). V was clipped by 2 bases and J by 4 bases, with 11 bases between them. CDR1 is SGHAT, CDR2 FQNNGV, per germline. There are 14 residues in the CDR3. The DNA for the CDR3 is TGTGCCAGCAGCTTACGAGGGTTTCGAGAGACCCAGTACTTC. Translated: CASSLRGFRETQYF.

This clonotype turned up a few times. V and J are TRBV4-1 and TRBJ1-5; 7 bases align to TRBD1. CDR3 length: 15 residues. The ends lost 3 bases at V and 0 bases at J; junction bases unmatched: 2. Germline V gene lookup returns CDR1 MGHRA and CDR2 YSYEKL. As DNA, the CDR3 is TGCGCCAGCAGCCATGACAGGGATAGCAATCAGCCCCAGCATTTT. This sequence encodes CASSHDRDSNQPQHF.

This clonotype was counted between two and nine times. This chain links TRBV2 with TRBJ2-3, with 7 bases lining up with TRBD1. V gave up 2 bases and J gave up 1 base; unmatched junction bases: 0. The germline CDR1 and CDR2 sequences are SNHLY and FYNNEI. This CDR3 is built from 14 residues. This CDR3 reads CASSEQGGTDTQYF. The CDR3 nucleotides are TGTGCCAGCAGTGAACAGGGGGGCACAGATACGCAGTATTTT.

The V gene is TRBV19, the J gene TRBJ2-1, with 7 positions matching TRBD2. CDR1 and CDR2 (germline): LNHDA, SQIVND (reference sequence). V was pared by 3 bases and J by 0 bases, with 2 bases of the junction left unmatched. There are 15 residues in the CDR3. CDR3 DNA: TGTGCCAGTAGTATGGGGGGGTACTCCTACAATGAGCAGTTCTTC. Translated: CASSMGGYSYNEQFF.

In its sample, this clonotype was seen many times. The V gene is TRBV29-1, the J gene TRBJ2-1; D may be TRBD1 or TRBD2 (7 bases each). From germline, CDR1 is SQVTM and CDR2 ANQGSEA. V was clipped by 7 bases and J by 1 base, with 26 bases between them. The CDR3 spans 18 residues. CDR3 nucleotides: TGCAGCGCCGAGGGTCAGGGGGGATTAGCGGGTTCCTACAATGAGCAGTTCTTC. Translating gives CSAEGQGGLAGSYNEQFF.